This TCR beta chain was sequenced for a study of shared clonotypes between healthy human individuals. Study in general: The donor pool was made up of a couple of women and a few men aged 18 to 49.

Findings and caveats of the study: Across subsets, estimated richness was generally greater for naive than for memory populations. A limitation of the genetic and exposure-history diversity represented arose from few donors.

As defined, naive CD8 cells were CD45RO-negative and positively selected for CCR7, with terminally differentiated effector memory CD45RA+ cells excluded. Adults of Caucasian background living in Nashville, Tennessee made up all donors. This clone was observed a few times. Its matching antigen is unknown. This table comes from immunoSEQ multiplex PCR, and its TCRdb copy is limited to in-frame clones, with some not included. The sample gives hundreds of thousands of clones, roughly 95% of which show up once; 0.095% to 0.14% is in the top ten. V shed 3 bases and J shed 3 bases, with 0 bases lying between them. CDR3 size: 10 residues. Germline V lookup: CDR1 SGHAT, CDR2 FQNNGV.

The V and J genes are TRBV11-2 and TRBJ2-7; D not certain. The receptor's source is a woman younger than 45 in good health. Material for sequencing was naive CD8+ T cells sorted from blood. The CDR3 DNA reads TGTGCCAGCAGCTTCTACGAGCAGTACTTC. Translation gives CASSFYEQYF.